The rows below give T cell receptor beta chains drawn from one sample of a study of blood T cell repertoires in COVID-19. Clones were sequenced by immunoSEQ multiplex PCR, and TCRdb holds only the in-frame ones, with some missing. Of about 190,000 clones in the sample, around 90% were seen once. The sample taken for sequencing was peripheral blood. Receptors originate from a man between 50 and 59 years old with acute or convalescent COVID-19. Each CDR3 is given with its conserved first and last residue. Fields, in order: D gene, clone size, J gene, CDR3 length, V gene, CDR3 protein, CDR3 DNA. A D gene is named only where the DNA matches it firmly. Clone size appears in some rows only: once, few, many, or a class for an expanded clone.

>TRBD2|once|TRBJ2-1|15|TRBV7-3
CASSTSGREVYEQFF
TGTGCCAGCAGCACTAGCGGGAGGGAGGTCTATGAGCAGTTCTTC
>TRBD1|.|TRBJ2-5|15|TRBV3-1/TRBV3-2
CASSQETGGQETQYF
TGTGCCAGCAGCCAAGAGACAGGGGGCCAAGAGACCCAGTACTTC
>.|.|TRBJ1-5|14|TRBV5-1
CASSQGDSNQPQHF
TGCGCCAGCAGCCAAGGGGATAGCAATCAGCCCCAGCATTTT
>.|.|TRBJ2-2|13|TRBV9
CASSVEGTGELFF
TGTGCCAGCAGCGTAGAGGGGACCGGGGAGCTGTTTTTT
>TRBD2|.|TRBJ2-1|16|TRBV4-2
CASSQDRAGVYNEQFF
TGTGCCAGCAGCCAAGATCGAGCGGGAGTCTACAATGAGCAGTTCTTC
>.|.|TRBJ1-5|13|TRBV19
CASGDTSNQPQHF
TGTGCCAGTGGGGACACTAGCAATCAGCCCCAGCATTTT
>.|once|TRBJ2-3|13|TRBV24-1
CATRGGGEDTQYF
TGTGCCACCAGAGGGGGGGGAGAAGATACGCAGTATTTT
>.|.|TRBJ1-6|16|TRBV3-1/TRBV3-2
CASSVGGGGYNSPLHF
TGTGCCAGCTCGGTGGGGGGAGGGGGTTATAATTCACCCCTCCACTTT
>.|.|TRBJ1-6|12|TRBV30
CAWTGDNSPLHF
TGTGCCTGGACCGGAGATAATTCACCCCTCCACTTT
>TRBD1|.|TRBJ1-4|13|TRBV28
CASSWGQSEKLFF
TGTGCCAGCAGTTGGGGACAGAGTGAAAAACTGTTTTTT
>TRBD1|once|TRBJ1-4|14|TRBV5-1
CASSDGTEGEKLFF
TGCGCCAGCAGCGACGGGACAGAGGGTGAAAAACTGTTTTTT
>.|.|TRBJ2-7|14|TRBV3-1/TRBV3-2
CASSQPGELYEQYF
TGTGCCAGCAGCCAACCGGGAGAATTATACGAGCAGTACTTC
>TRBD1|.|TRBJ2-3|15|TRBV9
CASSSRQGAADTQYF
TGTGCCAGCAGTTCAAGGCAGGGGGCTGCAGATACGCAGTATTTT
>TRBD2|.|TRBJ2-7|15|TRBV19
CASRSLADDSYEQYF
TGTGCCAGTAGATCCCTAGCGGACGACTCCTACGAGCAGTACTTC
>TRBD1|.|TRBJ1-2|15|TRBV28
CASSLFTGTGIGYTF
TGTGCCAGCAGTTTATTCACCGGGACAGGGATTGGCTACACCTTC
>TRBD2|.|TRBJ2-7|16|TRBV28
CASIPPGTSGSYEQYF
TGTGCCAGCATCCCCCCCGGGACTAGCGGGTCCTACGAGCAGTACTTC
>TRBD1|.|TRBJ1-2|17|TRBV27
CASSLNNRGLLAGGYTF
TGTGCCAGCAGTTTAAATAACAGGGGGCTTCTGGCAGGTGGCTACACCTTC
>.|once|TRBJ2-1|11|TRBV28
CASSHTGWGFF
TGTGCCAGCAGTCACACAGGGTGGGGGTTCTTC
>.|.|TRBJ1-5|13|TRBV2
CASRTQGAQPQHF
TGTGCCAGCAGGACCCAGGGCGCTCAGCCCCAGCATTTT